These 4 T cell receptor beta chains originate from one sample sequenced in a study of OX40 agonist ivuxolimab in advanced cancers. TCRdb's copy holds only in-frame clones and misses some; the assay was immunoSEQ multiplex PCR. The sample records more than 45,000 clones, approximately 86% being singletons. The sample here was CD4+ or CD8+ T cells sorted from blood, taken in a trial of the OX40 agonist ivuxolimab. Receptor source: an adult with an advanced solid tumor such as melanoma, head and neck, liver or kidney cancer.

The chain employs TRBV19 and TRBJ2-3; 10 nucleotides agree with TRBD2. Losses at the gene ends were 9 bases for V and 8 bases for J; bases not matched to a gene: 14. The V gene's germline CDR1 is LNHDA and CDR2 SQIVND (reference sequence). This CDR3 contains 15 residues. CDR3 sequence (DNA): TGTGCCAGCACGGTAGCGGGGGGAGGGCCGGGTACGCAGTATTTT. Translating it yields CASTVAGGGPGTQYF. The full variable domain, with the rest looked up from reference TRBV19 and TRBJ2-3, is DGGITQSPKYLFRKEGQNVTLSCEQNLNHDAMYWYRQDPGQGLRLIYYSQIVNDFQKGDIAEGYSVSREKKESFPLTVTSAQKNPTAFYLCASTVAGGGPGTQYFGPGTRLTVL.

The DNA for the CDR3 is TGTGCCAGCAGTTTCGTCCCGGGACAGGGATCTAACACTGAAGCTTTCTTT. The encoded protein is CASSFVPGQGSNTEAFF. The chain carries TRBV27 and TRBJ1-1; 9 bases match TRBD1. Germline V lookup: CDR1 MNHEY, CDR2 SMNVEV (reference sequence). Unmatched junction bases numbered 10, after V lost 3 bases and J lost 2 bases. This CDR3 region has 17 residues.

This clone was found a few times. This rearrangement joins TRBV7-8 to TRBJ1-5; D is ambiguous. This CDR3 is built from 17 residues. V gave up 0 bases and J gave up 2 bases, with 14 bases separating them. Germline CDR1 SGHVS, CDR2 FQNEAQ. The CDR3 DNA reads TGTGCCAGCAGCTTAGCGCGGGCGGGCTTGGGCAATCAGCCCCAGCATTTT. Translation: CASSLARAGLGNQPQHF.

This clone was recorded a few times. The chain has TRBV4-1 and TRBJ2-7; no firm D call. CDR1 and CDR2 (germline): MGHRA, YSYEKL. This CDR3 has 15 residues. The germline V and J ends were trimmed by 6 bases and 2 bases, with 17 bases remaining between them. The CDR3 here is CASSPPLGLPYEQYF. CDR3 nucleotide sequence: TGCGCCAGCAGTCCCCCCCTAGGGTTGCCCTACGAGCAGTACTTC.